This T cell receptor (beta chain) stems from a study of Graves' ophthalmopathy and Graves' hyperthyroidism. Germline-derived CDR1 and CDR2 are DFQATT and SNEGSKA (reference sequence). V lost 0 bases and J lost 1, with 19 bases in between. The CDR3 extends over 17 amino acids. Amplifying from RNA transcripts, the study obtained TCR beta CDR3 regions. Second-round multiplex PCR followed a first-round RT-PCR using HTBI primers. TCRdb recomputed calls from the multiplex PCR reads with MiXCR, one row per CDR3 protein. The repertoire has around 1.1 million distinct CDR3 sequences, about two fifths of them found once; the top ten carry around 10%. Exclusion covered patients with other autoimmune diseases or uncontrolled infections (as well as pregnancy or lactation).

The chain employs TRBV20-1 and TRBJ2-7; D possibly corresponds to TRBD1 (5 bases). The sample comprised peripheral blood or thyroid tissue (not recorded which). The TCR was taken from an adult man with Graves' hyperthyroidism. CDR3 amino acids: CSARDFGHTGQSYEQYF. The CDR3 DNA sequence: TGCAGTGCTAGAGATTTTGGCCATACAGGTCAATCCTACGAGCAGTACTTC.